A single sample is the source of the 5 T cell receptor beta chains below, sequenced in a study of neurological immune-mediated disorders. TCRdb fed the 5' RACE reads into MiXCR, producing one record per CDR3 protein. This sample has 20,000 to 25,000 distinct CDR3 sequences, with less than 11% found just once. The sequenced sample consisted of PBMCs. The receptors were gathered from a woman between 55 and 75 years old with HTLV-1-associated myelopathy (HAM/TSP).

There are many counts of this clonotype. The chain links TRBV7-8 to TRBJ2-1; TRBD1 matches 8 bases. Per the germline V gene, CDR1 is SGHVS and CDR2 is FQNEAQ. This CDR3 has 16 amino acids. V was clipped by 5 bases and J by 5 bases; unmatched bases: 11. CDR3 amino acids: CASSLDRDRPNNEQFF. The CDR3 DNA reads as TGTGCCAGCAGCCTTGACCGGGACAGGCCCAACAATGAGCAGTTCTTC. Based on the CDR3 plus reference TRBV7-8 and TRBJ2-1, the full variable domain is GAGVSQSPRYKVAKRGQDVALRCDPISGHVSLFWYQQALGQGPEFLTYFQNEAQLDKSGLPSDRFFAERPEGSVSTLKIQRTQQEDSAVYLCASSLDRDRPNNEQFFGPGTRLTVL.

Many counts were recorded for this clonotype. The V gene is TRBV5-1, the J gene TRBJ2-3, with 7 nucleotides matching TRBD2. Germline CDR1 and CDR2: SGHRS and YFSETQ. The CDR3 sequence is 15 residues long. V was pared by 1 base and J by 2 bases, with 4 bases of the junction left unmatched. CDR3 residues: CASSLLAAPTDTQYF. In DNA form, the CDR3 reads TGCGCCAGCAGCTTGCTAGCGGCACCCACAGATACGCAGTATTTT.

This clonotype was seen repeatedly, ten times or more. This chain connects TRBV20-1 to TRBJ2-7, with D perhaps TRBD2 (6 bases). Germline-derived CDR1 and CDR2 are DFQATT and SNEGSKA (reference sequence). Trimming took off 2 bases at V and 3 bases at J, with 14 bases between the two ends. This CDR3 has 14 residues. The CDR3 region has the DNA TGCAGTGCTAGACCTGGCGGGGCTCACTACGAGCAGTACTTC. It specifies CSARPGGAHYEQYF.

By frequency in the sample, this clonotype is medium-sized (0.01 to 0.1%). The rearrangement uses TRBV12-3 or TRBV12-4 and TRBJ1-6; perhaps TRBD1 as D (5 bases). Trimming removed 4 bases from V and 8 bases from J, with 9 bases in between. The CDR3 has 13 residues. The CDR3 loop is CASSWGVDSPLHF. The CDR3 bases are TGTGCCAGCAGTTGGGGCGTGGATTCACCCCTCCACTTT.

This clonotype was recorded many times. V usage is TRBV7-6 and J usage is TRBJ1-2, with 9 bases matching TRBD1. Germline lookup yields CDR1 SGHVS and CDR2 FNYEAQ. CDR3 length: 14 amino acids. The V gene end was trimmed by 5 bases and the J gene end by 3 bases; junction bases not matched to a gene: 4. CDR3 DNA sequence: TGTGCCAGCAGCAAGAGACAGGGGGACTATGGCTACACCTTC. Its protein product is CASSKRQGDYGYTF.